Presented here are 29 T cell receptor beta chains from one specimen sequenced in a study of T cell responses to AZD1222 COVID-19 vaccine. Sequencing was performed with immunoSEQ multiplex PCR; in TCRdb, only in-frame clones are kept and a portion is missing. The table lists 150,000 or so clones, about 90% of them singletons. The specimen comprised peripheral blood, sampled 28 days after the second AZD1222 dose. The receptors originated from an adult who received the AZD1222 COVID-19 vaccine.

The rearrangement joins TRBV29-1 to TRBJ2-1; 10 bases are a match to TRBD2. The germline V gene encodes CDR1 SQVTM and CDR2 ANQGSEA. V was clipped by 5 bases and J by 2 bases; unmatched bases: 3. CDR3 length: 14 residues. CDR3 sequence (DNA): TGCAGCGTTCCAACTAGCGGGACCTACAATGAGCAGTTCTTC. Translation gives CSVPTSGTYNEQFF.

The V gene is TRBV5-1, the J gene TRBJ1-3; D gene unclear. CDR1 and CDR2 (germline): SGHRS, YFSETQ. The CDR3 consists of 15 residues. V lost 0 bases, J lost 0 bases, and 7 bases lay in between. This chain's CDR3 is CASSLEAGSGNTIYF. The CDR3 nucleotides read TGCGCCAGCAGCTTGGAGGCAGGCTCTGGAAACACCATATATTTT.

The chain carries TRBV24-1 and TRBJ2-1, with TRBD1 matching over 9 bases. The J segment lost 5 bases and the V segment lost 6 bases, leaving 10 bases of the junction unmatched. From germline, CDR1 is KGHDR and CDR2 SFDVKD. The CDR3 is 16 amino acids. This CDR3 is CATSSSDRGEHNEQFF. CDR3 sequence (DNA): TGTGCCACCAGTTCTTCTGACAGGGGGGAACACAATGAGCAGTTCTTC.

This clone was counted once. CDR3: CASSSTLTYEQYF. The CDR3 DNA is TGTGCCAGCAGCTCGACCCTTACCTACGAGCAGTACTTC. The gene calls are TRBV7-9 and TRBJ2-7, with D hard to call. Germline V lookup: CDR1 SEHNR, CDR2 FQNEAQ (reference sequence). This CDR3 spans 13 amino acids. V was cut by 4 bases and J by 2 bases, with 9 bases left in between.

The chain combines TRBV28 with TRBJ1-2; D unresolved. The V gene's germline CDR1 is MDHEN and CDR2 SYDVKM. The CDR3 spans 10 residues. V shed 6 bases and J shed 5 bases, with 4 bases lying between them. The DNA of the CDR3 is TGTGCCAGCAGACTATATGGCTACACCTTC. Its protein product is CASRLYGYTF.

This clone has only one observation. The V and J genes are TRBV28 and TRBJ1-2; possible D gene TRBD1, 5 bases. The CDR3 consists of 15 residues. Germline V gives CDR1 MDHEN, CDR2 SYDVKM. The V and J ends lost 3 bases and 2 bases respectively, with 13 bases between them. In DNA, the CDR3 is TGTGCCAGCAGTTTGGGGGGATTTACCAACTATGGCTACACCTTC. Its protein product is CASSLGGFTNYGYTF.

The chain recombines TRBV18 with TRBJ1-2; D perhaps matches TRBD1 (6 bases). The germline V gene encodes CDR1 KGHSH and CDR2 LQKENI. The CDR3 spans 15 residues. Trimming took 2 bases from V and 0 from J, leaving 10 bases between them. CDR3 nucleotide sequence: TGTGCCAGCTCACCAAGCAGGGGATCTAACTATGGCTACACCTTC. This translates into CASSPSRGSNYGYTF.

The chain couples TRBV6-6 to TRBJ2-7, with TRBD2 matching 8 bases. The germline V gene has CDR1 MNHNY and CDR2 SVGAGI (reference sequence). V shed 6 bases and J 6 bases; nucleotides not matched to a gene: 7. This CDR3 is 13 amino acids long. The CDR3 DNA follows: TGTGCCAGCAGGAGCGGGGGTGATCTCGAGCAGTACTTC. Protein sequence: CASRSGGDLEQYF.

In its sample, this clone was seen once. The CDR3 is CASSSTGNNSPLHF. The CDR3 region has the DNA TGTGCCAGCAGCAGTACAGGGAACAATTCACCCCTCCACTTT. V and J are TRBV6-5 and TRBJ1-6; a possible D gene is TRBD1 (6 bases). The V gene lost 6 bases and the J gene lost 7 bases, with 13 bases spanning the gap. The CDR3 extends over 14 amino acids. Germline lookup yields CDR1 MNHEY and CDR2 SVGAGI.

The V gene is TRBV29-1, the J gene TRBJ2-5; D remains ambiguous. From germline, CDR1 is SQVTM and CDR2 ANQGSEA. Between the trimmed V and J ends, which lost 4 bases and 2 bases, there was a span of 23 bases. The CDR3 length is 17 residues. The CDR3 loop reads CSVGNPGLGSRQETQYF. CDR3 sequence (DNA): TGCAGCGTTGGAAACCCGGGTTTGGGTTCACGACAAGAGACCCAGTACTTC.

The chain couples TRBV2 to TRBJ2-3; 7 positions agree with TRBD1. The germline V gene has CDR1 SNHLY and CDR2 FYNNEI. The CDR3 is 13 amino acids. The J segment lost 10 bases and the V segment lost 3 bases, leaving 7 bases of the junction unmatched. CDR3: CASSEGTVGSQYF. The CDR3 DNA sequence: TGTGCCAGCAGTGAGGGGACAGTGGGGTCGCAGTATTTT.

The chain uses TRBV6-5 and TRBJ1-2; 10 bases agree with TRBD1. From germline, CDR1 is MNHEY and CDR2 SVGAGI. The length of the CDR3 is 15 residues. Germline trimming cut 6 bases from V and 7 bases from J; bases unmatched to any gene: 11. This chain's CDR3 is CASRTRDRGIGGYTF. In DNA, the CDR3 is TGTGCCAGCAGAACCCGGGACAGGGGTATAGGTGGCTACACCTTC.

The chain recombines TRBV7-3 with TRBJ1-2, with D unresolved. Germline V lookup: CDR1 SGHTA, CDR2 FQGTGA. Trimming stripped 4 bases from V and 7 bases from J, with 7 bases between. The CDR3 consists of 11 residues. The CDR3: CASSSQVGYTF. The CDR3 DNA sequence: TGTGCCAGCAGCTCTCAAGTTGGCTACACCTTC.

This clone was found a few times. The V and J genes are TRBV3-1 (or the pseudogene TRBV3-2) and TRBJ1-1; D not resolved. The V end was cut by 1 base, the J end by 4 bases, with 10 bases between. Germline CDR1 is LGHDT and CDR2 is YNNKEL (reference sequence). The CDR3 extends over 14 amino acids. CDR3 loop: CASSQVGGGTEAFF. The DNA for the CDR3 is TGTGCCAGCAGCCAAGTGGGAGGCGGCACTGAAGCTTTCTTT.

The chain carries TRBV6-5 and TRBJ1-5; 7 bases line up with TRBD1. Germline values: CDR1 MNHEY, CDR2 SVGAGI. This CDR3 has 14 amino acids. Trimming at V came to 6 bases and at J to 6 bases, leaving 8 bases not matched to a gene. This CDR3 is CASSFDRVSQPQHF. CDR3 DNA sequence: TGTGCCAGCAGCTTCGACAGGGTCTCTCAGCCCCAGCATTTT.

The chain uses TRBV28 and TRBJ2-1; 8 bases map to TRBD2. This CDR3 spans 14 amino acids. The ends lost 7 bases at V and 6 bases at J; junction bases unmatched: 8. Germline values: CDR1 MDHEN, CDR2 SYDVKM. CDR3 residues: CASTAVGGANEQFF. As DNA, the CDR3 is TGTGCCAGCACCGCCGTCGGGGGGGCCAATGAGCAGTTCTTC.

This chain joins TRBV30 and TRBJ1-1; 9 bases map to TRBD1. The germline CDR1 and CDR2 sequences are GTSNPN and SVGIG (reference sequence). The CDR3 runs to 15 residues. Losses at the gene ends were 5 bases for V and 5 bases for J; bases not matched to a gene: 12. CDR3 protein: CAWHNHRGLQTEAFF. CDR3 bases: TGTGCCTGGCATAACCACAGGGGGCTCCAGACTGAAGCTTTCTTT.

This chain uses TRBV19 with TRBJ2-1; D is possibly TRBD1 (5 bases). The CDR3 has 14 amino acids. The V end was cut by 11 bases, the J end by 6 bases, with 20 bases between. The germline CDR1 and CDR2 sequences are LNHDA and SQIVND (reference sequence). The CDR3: CAVRTRAFVNEQFF. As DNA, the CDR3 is TGTGCCGTACGGACCAGGGCGTTTGTCAATGAGCAGTTCTTC.

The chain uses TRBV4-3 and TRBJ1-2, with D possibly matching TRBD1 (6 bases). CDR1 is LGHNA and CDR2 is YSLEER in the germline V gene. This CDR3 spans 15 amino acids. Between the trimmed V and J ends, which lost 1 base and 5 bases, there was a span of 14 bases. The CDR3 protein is CASSQATGQLYGYTF. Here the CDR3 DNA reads TGCGCCAGCAGCCAAGCAACAGGACAGCTATATGGCTACACCTTC.

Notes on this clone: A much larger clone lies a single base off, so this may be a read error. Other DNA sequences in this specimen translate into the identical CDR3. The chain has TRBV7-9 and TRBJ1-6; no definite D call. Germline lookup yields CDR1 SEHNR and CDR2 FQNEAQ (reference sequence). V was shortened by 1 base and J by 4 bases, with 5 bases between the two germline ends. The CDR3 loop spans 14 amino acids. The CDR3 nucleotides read TGTGCCAGCAGCTTAGAGCAGTATAATTCACCCCTCCACTTT. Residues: CASSLEQYNSPLHF.

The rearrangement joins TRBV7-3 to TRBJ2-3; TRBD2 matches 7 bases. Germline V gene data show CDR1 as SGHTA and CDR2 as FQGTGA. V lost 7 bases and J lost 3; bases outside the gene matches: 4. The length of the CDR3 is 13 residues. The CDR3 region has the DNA TGTGCCAGCAATGACGGGGGGACAGATACGCAGTATTTT. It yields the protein CASNDGGTDTQYF.

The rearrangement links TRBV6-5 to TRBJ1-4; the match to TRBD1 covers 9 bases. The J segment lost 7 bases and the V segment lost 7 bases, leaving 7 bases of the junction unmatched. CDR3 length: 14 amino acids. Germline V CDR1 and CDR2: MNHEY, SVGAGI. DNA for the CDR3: TGTGCCAGCACCCCCGGACAGGGGAGTGAAAAACTGTTTTTT. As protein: CASTPGQGSEKLFF.

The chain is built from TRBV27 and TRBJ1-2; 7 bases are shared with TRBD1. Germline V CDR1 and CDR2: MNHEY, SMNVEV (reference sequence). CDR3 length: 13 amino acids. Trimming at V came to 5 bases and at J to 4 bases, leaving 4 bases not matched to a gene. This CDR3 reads CASSPRDSYGYTF. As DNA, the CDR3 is TGTGCCAGCAGTCCCAGGGACAGCTATGGCTACACCTTC.

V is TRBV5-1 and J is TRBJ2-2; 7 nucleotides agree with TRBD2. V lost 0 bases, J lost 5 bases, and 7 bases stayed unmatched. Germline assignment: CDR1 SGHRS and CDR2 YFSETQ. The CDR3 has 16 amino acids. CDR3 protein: CASSLDAGVQTGELFF. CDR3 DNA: TGCGCCAGCAGCTTGGATGCGGGAGTCCAGACCGGGGAGCTGTTTTTT.

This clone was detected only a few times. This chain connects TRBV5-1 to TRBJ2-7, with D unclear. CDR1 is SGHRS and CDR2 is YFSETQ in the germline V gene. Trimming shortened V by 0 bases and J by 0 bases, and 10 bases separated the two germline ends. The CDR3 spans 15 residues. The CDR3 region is CASSLEPGYSYEQYF. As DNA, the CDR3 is TGCGCCAGCAGCTTGGAGCCGGGTTACTCCTACGAGCAGTACTTC.

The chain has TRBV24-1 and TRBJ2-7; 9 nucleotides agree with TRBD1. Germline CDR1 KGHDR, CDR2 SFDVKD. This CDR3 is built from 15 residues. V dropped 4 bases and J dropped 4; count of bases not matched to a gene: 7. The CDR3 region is CATSDFRDRAYEQYF. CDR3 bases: TGTGCCACCAGTGACTTCCGGGACAGGGCTTACGAGCAGTACTTC.

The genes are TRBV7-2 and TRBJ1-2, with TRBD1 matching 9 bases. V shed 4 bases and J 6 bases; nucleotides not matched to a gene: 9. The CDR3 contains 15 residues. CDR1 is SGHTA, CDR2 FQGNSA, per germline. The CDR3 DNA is TGTGCCAGCAGCTCCACAGGGGGCGCAGAAGATGGCTACACCTTC. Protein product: CASSSTGGAEDGYTF.

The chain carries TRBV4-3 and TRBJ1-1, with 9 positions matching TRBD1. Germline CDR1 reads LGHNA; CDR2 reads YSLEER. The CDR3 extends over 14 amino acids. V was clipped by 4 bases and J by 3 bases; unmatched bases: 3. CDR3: CASSPGQGHTEAFF. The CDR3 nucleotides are TGCGCCAGCAGCCCGGGACAGGGCCACACTGAAGCTTTCTTT.

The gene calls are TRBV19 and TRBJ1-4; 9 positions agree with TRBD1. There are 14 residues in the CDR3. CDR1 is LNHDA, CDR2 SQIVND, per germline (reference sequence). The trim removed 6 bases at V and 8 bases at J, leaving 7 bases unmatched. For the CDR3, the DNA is TGTGCCAGTAGCCAAGGACAGGGGTGGGAAAAACTGTTTTTT. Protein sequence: CASSQGQGWEKLFF. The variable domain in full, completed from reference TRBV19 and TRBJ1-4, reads DGGITQSPKYLFRKEGQNVTLSCEQNLNHDAMYWYRQDPGQGLRLIYYSQIVNDFQKGDIAEGYSVSREKKESFPLTVTSAQKNPTAFYLCASSQGQGWEKLFFGSGTQLSVL.